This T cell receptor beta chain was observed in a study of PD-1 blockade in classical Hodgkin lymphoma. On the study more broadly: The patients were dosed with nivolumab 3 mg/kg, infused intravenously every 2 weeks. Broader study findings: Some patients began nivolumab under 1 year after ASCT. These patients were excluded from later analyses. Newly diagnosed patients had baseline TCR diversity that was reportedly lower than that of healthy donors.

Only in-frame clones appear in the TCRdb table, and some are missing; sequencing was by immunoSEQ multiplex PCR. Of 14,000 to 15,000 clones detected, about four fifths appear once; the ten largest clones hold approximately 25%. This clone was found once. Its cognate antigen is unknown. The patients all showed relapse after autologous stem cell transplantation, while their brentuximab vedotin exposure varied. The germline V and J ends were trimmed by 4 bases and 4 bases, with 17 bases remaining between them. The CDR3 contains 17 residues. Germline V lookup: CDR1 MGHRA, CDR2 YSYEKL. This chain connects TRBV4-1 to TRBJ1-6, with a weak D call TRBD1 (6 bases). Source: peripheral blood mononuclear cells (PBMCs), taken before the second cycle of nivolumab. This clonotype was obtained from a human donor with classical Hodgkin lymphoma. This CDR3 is CASSRLSTGNYNSPLHF. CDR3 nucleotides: TGCGCCAGCAGCCGCCTCTCGACAGGCAATTATAATTCACCCCTCCACTTT.